The clone carrying this T cell receptor beta chain was detected a few times. The antigen remains undetermined. These data belong to a study of CD8+CD57+ T cells in acquired aplastic anemia. Study summary: Sorted CD4+ and CD8+ cell DNA averaged about 3.5 ug. CD4+ reads averaged about 10 million in healthy donors. General study points: Patients and controls shared fewer than 30 CD8+ CDR3 sequences. CD8+ Simpson's diversity in patients was not significantly different from that in controls.

Investigators profiled TCR beta VDJ and CDR3 from genomic DNA template. From the reads, TCRdb called clonotypes with MiXCR, one entry per CDR3 protein. This sample has tens of thousands of distinct CDR3 sequences, with around 76% found just once. The length of the CDR3 is 16 residues. Germline CDR1 reads LNHDA; CDR2 reads SQIVND (reference sequence). The V end was cut by 1 base, the J end by 0 bases, with 9 bases between. Source material: sorted CD4+, CD8+, or CD8+CD57+ T cells (not recorded which) from PBMCs. The sequence was collected from a human donor in good health, serving as a control. V is TRBV19 and J is TRBJ2-2; D is perhaps TRBD2 (6 bases). The CDR3 loop is CASSIGGGTNTGELFF. The CDR3 DNA reads TGTGCCAGTAGTATAGGGGGAGGCACGAACACCGGGGAGCTGTTTTTT. Variable domain in full (rest from reference TRBV19 and TRBJ2-2): DGGITQSPKYLFRKEGQNVTLSCEQNLNHDAMYWYRQDPGQGLRLIYYSQIVNDFQKGDIAEGYSVSREKKESFPLTVTSAQKNPTAFYLCASSIGGGTNTGELFFGEGSRLTVL.